The entry below gives a single T cell receptor (beta chain) sequence along with its context. The target of this receptor is not known. Base qualities are not recorded, but no much larger clone differs from it by a single base. Stable Graves' hyperthyroidism was defined as no progression to ophthalmopathy during 18 months of follow-up. Hyperthyroidism patients were aged 18 to 65 years and newly diagnosed, with disease duration of less than 2 months. Patients with uncontrolled infections, other autoimmune diseases, pregnancy or lactation were excluded. Diagnoses were based on clinical symptoms, serum thyroxine and TRAb, thyroid ultrasound and orbital computed tomography. PBMCs were separated from roughly 9.6 ml of fresh peripheral blood using Ficoll-Paque density gradient centrifugation. Trizol reagent was used to extract total RNA, and RNA quality was then checked on an Agilent 2100 Bioanalyzer. TCR beta CDR3 regions were amplified from RNA transcripts. The TCR CDR3 was subjected to a first round of RT-PCR using the HTBI primer set and the Qiagen OneStep RT-PCR kit. Libraries were constructed in a second round of multiplex PCR, after which size selection and purification were carried out. Paired-end sequencing of the libraries was performed with 100 bp reads on an Illumina HiSeq2000. The original pipeline was this. SOAPnuke was used to process the raw data, with reads discarded if the reads contained adapters or uncalled bases, had a mean Phred below 15, or lacked an exact constant-primer or identifier match. COPE v1.2.5 was used to merge the high-quality paired reads, and each unique nucleotide sequence was defined as a clonotype. MiTCR v1.1 was used to align the clonotypes against IMGT TRBV, TRBD and TRBJ reference segments. The analysis was restricted to V-J combinations with a frequency above 0.0001, which together covered roughly 99% of the repertoires. The TCS score was defined as F50 (clonal expansion) divided by E x V (chaos), with BLOSUM62-based TCRdist calculated between CDR3 peptides within each V-J. Welch's t-statistics and random forest reduced 514 V-J features to under 15, which were used in a naive Bayes classifier (R e1071). The raw public reads went through TCRdb reprocessing: fastp at Q25, MiXCR clone calling, in-frame beta chains kept. Rows are unified per CDR3 protein, each entry keeping the most common DNA and genes. The V and J calls shown here were made by TCRdb, not taken from the authors' results. The sample profile shows 300,000 to 450,000 distinct CDR3 sequences; more than 20% of them were found once. Clones ranked in the top ten supply 70% to 75% of the sample.

From the cysteine through the phenylalanine, the CDR3 covers 15 amino acids. CDR3 DNA only is kept here, 45 bases in frame from base 1. As encoded in the germline V gene (reference sequence), CDR1 is GTSNPN while CDR2 is SVGIG. V trim: 2 bases; J trim: 7 bases; unmatched bases: 6. This entry belongs to a study of T cells in Graves' hyperthyroidism and ophthalmopathy (dated by TCRdb to the late 2010s). The study in broad terms: Peripheral blood samples were taken at initial diagnosis, before any treatment was given. The paper describes TCR Vbeta CDR3 sequencing of about 140 peripheral blood samples, made up of roughly 45 ophthalmopathy patients, 70 to 75 hyperthyroidism patients and 17 progressor patients. After sampling, hyperthyroidism patients received methimazole starting at 30 mg daily, and ophthalmopathy patients received high-dose intravenous methylprednisolone. To identify TCR V-J signatures that set the groups apart, the researchers used a discovery cohort of 100 patients, made up of around 40 with Graves' ophthalmopathy and around 58 with stable Graves' hyperthyroidism. Prospective prediction of ophthalmopathy was tested in an independent validation cohort of approximately 18 hyperthyroidism patients and some 17 patients who later progressed to ophthalmopathy. The roughly 91 discovery patients were randomly split 7:3 into training and test sets. The study also compared thyroid tissue and blood T-cell repertoires from about 6 Graves' hyperthyroidism patients. Overall results and qualifications from the work: Blood samples also contained most of the expanded thyroid clonotypes (frequency above 0.001), which suggests that blood repertoires may reflect thyroid immune responses. During validation, the model predicted progression to ophthalmopathy a median of approximately 6 months ahead of onset, with 60% to 71% sensitivity and almost 75% specificity. A model built on a 13 V-J signature distinguished ophthalmopathy from stable hyperthyroidism, reaching over 85% sensitivity and about 81% specificity in cross-validation and 80%/75% in testing. No statistical method was used to fix the sample size in advance, and group allocation was not hidden from the investigators.

This sequence uses TRBV30 and TRBJ1-6, and 9 junctional nucleotides match TRBD1. This sequence originates from a man in his fifties with Graves' hyperthyroidism. The source material was blood. At the DNA level, the sequence is TGTGCCTGGAGTCTTCGGACAGGGGTGAATTCACCCCTCCACTTT. It specifies CAWSLRTGVNSPLHF. Joined to the reference TRBV30 and TRBJ1-6 proteins, this CDR3 gives the full variable domain: SQTIHQWPATLVQPVGSPLSLECTVEGTSNPNLYWYRQAAGRGLQLLFYSVGIGQISSEVPQNLSASRPQDRQFILSSKKLLLSDSGFYLCAWSLRTGVNSPLHFGNGTRLTVT.